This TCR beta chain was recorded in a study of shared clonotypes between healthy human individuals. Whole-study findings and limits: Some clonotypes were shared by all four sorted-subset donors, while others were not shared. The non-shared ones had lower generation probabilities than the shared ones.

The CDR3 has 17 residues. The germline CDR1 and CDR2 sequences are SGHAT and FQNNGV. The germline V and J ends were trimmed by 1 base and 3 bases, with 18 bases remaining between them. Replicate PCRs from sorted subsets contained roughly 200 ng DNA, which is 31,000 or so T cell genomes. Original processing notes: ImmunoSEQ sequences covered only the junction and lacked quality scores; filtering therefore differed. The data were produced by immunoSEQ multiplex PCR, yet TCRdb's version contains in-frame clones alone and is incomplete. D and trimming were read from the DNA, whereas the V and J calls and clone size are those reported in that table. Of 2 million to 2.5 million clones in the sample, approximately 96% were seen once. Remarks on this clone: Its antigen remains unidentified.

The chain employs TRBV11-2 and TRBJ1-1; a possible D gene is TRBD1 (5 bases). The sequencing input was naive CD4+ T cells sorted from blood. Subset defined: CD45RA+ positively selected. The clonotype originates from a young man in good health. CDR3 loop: CASSLAYIVGAYTEAFF. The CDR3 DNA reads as TGTGCCAGCAGCTTAGCTTATATCGTCGGGGCCTACACTGAAGCTTTCTTT.